Following are 15 T cell receptor beta chains from one sample sequenced in a study of blood T cell repertoires in COVID-19 (dated by TCRdb to about 2020). Libraries came from the immunoSEQ multiplex PCR assay. TCRdb carries this immuneACCESS record with in-frame sequences only. Its versions omit some clonotypes, under half of them owing to an unresolved V gene in the studies checked, with the rest unexplained. This sample has hundreds of thousands of clones in its table, and approximately 86% of those were observed once. The ten biggest clones cover about 1% of the sample. Sequencing was performed on PBMCs or T cells enriched from blood (not recorded which). The receptor source for this set is a woman in her twenties or thirties who had recovered from COVID-19.

The rearrangement uses TRBV28 and TRBJ1-2; 7 bases agree with TRBD1. The V and J ends lost 4 bases and 0 bases, in that order; junction bases with no gene match: 5. The germline CDR1 and CDR2 sequences are MDHEN and SYDVKM. The CDR3 consists of 15 residues. CDR3 region: CASSSIGTANYGYTF. The CDR3 nucleotides are TGTGCCAGCAGTTCCATTGGGACAGCTAACTATGGCTACACCTTC.

This sequence joins TRBV7-9 and TRBJ2-7, with D perhaps matching TRBD1 (6 bases). Trimming shortened V by 1 base and J by 5 bases, and 12 bases separated the two germline ends. The CDR3 is 14 amino acids. The V gene's germline CDR1 is SEHNR and CDR2 FQNEAQ (reference sequence). This CDR3 is CASSLVGAMDEQYF. CDR3 DNA sequence: TGTGCCAGCAGCTTAGTGGGGGCGATGGACGAGCAGTACTTC. Full variable domain (remainder filled in from reference TRBV7-9 and TRBJ2-7): DTGVSQNPRHKITKRGQNVTFRCDPISEHNRLYWYRQTLGQGPEFLTYFQNEAQLEKSRLLSDRFSAERPKGSFSTLEIQRTEQGDSAMYLCASSLVGAMDEQYFGPGTRLTVT.

The rearrangement uses TRBV6-1 and TRBJ1-2; D call uncertain. Germline assignment: CDR1 MNHNS and CDR2 SASEGT. V gave up 2 bases and J gave up 7 bases, with 11 bases separating them. The CDR3 totals 13 residues. The CDR3 spells CASSELRGLGYTF. The CDR3 coding sequence is TGTGCCAGCAGTGAATTAAGAGGACTTGGCTACACCTTC.

The chain recombines TRBV5-4 with TRBJ2-5; D unclear. Germline V CDR1 and CDR2: SGHNT, YYREEE (reference sequence). V was clipped by 0 bases and J by 0 bases, with 6 bases between them. CDR3 length: 14 amino acids. Here the CDR3 DNA reads TGTGCCAGCAGCTTGGGGCTTAACCAAGAGACCCAGTACTTC. It specifies CASSLGLNQETQYF.

The chain links TRBV12-3 or TRBV12-4 to TRBJ1-5, with D unclear. This CDR3 is built from 13 residues. The V and J ends lost 2 bases and 9 bases respectively, with 11 bases between them. CDR3 bases: TGTGCCAGCAGTTTAATGAACATTGGGCCCCAGCATTTT. It specifies CASSLMNIGPQHF.

In this sample, this clone turned up once. This chain connects TRBV19 to TRBJ2-7; TRBD1 agrees at 8 bases. Unmatched junction bases numbered 6, after V lost 5 bases and J lost 6 bases. This CDR3 region has 13 residues. CDR1 and CDR2 from the germline V gene are LNHDA and SQIVND (reference sequence). CDR3: CASSLDRAGEQYF. As DNA, the CDR3 is TGTGCCAGTAGTTTGGACAGGGCAGGCGAGCAGTACTTC. The full variable domain, with the rest looked up from reference TRBV19 and TRBJ2-7, is DGGITQSPKYLFRKEGQNVTLSCEQNLNHDAMYWYRQDPGQGLRLIYYSQIVNDFQKGDIAEGYSVSREKKESFPLTVTSAQKNPTAFYLCASSLDRAGEQYFGPGTRLTVT.

The chain employs TRBV9 and TRBJ1-3, with TRBD1 matching 8 bases. CDR3 size: 15 residues. J gave up 0 bases and V 2 bases, and 1 base lay outside the gene matches. Germline-derived CDR1 and CDR2 are SGDLS and YYNGEE. The DNA for the CDR3 is TGTGCCAGCAGCGTGGACAGGGACTCTGGAAACACCATATATTTT. It encodes CASSVDRDSGNTIYF.

The gene calls are TRBV6-5 and TRBJ1-1; TRBD1 matches 7 bases. This CDR3 contains 15 residues. In germline, CDR1 is MNHEY, CDR2 SVGAGI. V was pared by 3 bases and J by 1 base, with 5 bases of the junction left unmatched. CDR3 residues: CASSYSGQSNTEAFF. As DNA, the CDR3 is TGTGCCAGCAGTTATTCGGGACAGTCGAACACTGAAGCTTTCTTT.

This clone was detected once. The chain couples TRBV9 to TRBJ2-3, with TRBD2 identical over 10 bases. Germline V gene data show CDR1 as SGDLS and CDR2 as YYNGEE. The CDR3 has 16 residues. Unmatched junction bases numbered 4, after V lost 0 bases and J lost 3 bases. In DNA form, the CDR3 reads TGTGCCAGCAGCGTAGGAGGTAGCGGGGGGACAGATACGCAGTATTTT. It codes for CASSVGGSGGTDTQYF.

V and J are TRBV5-1 and TRBJ1-6; 8 bases map to TRBD1. CDR1 is SGHRS, CDR2 YFSETQ, per germline. This CDR3 comprises 15 residues. Germline trimming cut 4 bases from V and 9 bases from J; bases unmatched to any gene: 9. This CDR3 reads CASSIGQGRSSPLHF. CDR3 coding DNA: TGCGCCAGCAGCATAGGACAGGGTCGGAGTTCACCCCTCCACTTT.

The V and J genes are TRBV25-1 and TRBJ1-2, with 9 bases lining up with TRBD1. Unmatched junction bases numbered 4, after V lost 3 bases and J lost 8 bases. The CDR3 consists of 13 residues. Germline CDR1 is MGHDK and CDR2 is SYGVNS. In DNA, the CDR3 is TGTGCCAGCAGTGAGAACAGGGGGCGCGGCTACACCTTC. Translating it yields CASSENRGRGYTF.

This clone was recorded once. The rearrangement links TRBV2 to TRBJ2-1; possible D gene TRBD1, 6 bases. V was cut by 5 bases and J by 4 bases, with 15 bases left in between. This CDR3 is built from 15 residues. Germline CDR1 and CDR2: SNHLY and FYNNEI. The CDR3 nucleotides read TGTGCCAGCAGTTCCCAAGGGGGTTTGTACAATGAGCAGTTCTTC. It codes for CASSSQGGLYNEQFF.

The chain couples TRBV5-4 to TRBJ2-1; 7 bases agree with TRBD2. The CDR3 loop spans 15 amino acids. CDR1 is SGHNT and CDR2 is YYREEE in the germline V gene (reference sequence). After removal of 3 bases from V and 3 bases from J, the junction contained 6 bases not matched to a gene. In nucleotides, the CDR3 is TGTGCCAGCAGCTCATCTAGCGGAGGCTACAATGAGCAGTTCTTC. Translated, it gives CASSSSSGGYNEQFF.

This clone has just one count. The chain joins TRBV7-9 to TRBJ2-3; no firm D call. V lost 0 bases to trimming and J lost 2 bases, with 3 bases between them. Germline V gene lookup returns CDR1 SEHNR and CDR2 FQNEAQ (reference sequence). The CDR3 extends over 13 amino acids. The CDR3 DNA is TGTGCCAGCAGCTTAGCCTACACAGATACGCAGTATTTT. Protein product: CASSLAYTDTQYF.

V gene TRBV14 combines with J gene TRBJ1-4; D uncertain. Germline-derived CDR1 and CDR2 are SGHDN and FVKESK. Trimming shortened V by 4 bases and J by 7 bases, and 16 bases separated the two germline ends. The CDR3 spans 15 residues. The DNA for the CDR3 is TGTGCCAGCAGCCTGGCCGGAGTTGTCAGTGAAAAACTGTTTTTT. Its protein is CASSLAGVVSEKLFF.